This TCR beta chain was identified in a study of shared clonotypes between healthy human individuals. Overall study context: CD4 naive and CD4 memory each took three plates per donor, while CD8 naive took two and CD8 memory one. Study-level findings and limits: Researchers found naive subsets generally carried larger estimated richness than memory subsets.

Comments on this clone: The antigen is undetermined.

The naive CD8 subset, CD45RO-negative cells positively selected for CCR7, excluded terminally differentiated effector memory CD45RA+ cells. Using approximately 200 ng DNA, approximately 30,000 T cell genomes, the sorted-subset replicate PCRs were run. Profiled with immunoSEQ multiplex PCR; TCRdb holds only in-frame clones, not every one. This repertoire shows 760,000 or so clones, 95% to 97% found once; its top ten account for about 0.21%. The ends lost 6 bases at V and 3 bases at J; junction bases unmatched: 9. CDR3 length equals 16 residues. Germline V gene data show CDR1 as MDHEN and CDR2 as SYDVKM.

The sample comprised naive CD8+ T cells sorted from blood. The rearrangement uses TRBV28 and TRBJ2-3; 10 bases match TRBD2. This TCR derives from a man younger than 40 in good health. CDR3 residues: CASSSPLAGVTDTQYF. In nucleotides, the CDR3 is TGTGCCAGCAGCTCTCCCCTAGCGGGAGTAACAGATACGCAGTATTTT.